This TCR beta chain was sequenced during a study of shared clonotypes between healthy human individuals. Findings and caveats of the study: Clonotype sharing across donors was expected to vary with sequencing depth.

In its sample, this clone was seen a few times. Antigen: not known. The CDR3 contains 12 residues. In germline, CDR1 is SQVTM, CDR2 ANQGSEA. J gave up 11 bases and V 7 bases, and 11 bases lay outside the gene matches. Original methodology: ImmunoSEQ only sent back junction sequences with no quality scores, so filtering was done differently. Some clones are missing from TCRdb's copy, which holds only in-frame ones; the method was immunoSEQ multiplex PCR. V and J calls and clone size come straight from that table; D and trimming were deduced from the DNA. The repertoire holds about 510,000 clones, with around 79% as singletons.

The origin of this receptor is a middle-aged woman in good health. Some clones in this sample may be carry-over from other donors' samples. Specimen: PBMCs. V is TRBV29-1 and J is TRBJ1-1, with 9 bases lining up with TRBD1. The CDR3 sequence: CSGATGGKGAFF. The CDR3 nucleotides read TGCAGCGGGGCCACAGGGGGCAAAGGGGCTTTCTTT.